The subject of this entry is one T cell receptor beta chain. What antigen it recognizes has not been identified. There are no base qualities to consult, and no much larger clone falls within one base. Each collaborating institution followed its own protocols to collect whole blood in K2EDTA tubes. For TCRbeta analysis, collaborator samples were shipped as frozen whole blood, as isolated PBMCs, or as DNA extracted from either sample type. The CDR3 holds 15 amino acids from the cysteine to the phenylalanine. The DNA shown is the 45-base CDR3, in frame from base 1. Sequences MNHEY (CDR1) and SMNVEV (CDR2) are obtained from the germline V gene (reference sequence). Germline trimming: 7 bases from V, 10 bases from J; junction bases outside gene matches: 8. This entry is derived from a study of blood T cell repertoires in COVID-19 (dated by TCRdb to about 2020). Context from the whole study: Collaborator samples came from the United States, Italy and Spain and covered acute and convalescent phases of COVID-19. The prospective study material was composed of cDNA or gDNA derived from T cells, B-cell-depleted T cells, or PBMCs. Subjects who had been exposed to COVID-19, were actively infected with it, or had recovered from it provided the deeply sampled blood TCRbeta repertoires that made up the dataset. The repertoires were released in a freely available public database intended as a resource for research on the immune response to SARS-CoV-2. The samples were drawn from the first 160 participants of the ongoing ImmuneRACE study and from roughly 1,300 subjects provided by 6 global collaborators. Sample metadata almost always included a de-identified subject ID, COVID-19 status, age in years and sex. HLA class I and class II types, where available, came from metadata supplied by the sample provider rather than from assay-based typing. The investigation overall reported the following: The amount of clinical and demographic metadata varied by source and participant and was provided uncurated.

The immunoSEQ Assay, a bias-controlled multiplex PCR, was used to amplify TCRbeta CDR3 regions from genomic DNA. The source study handled its data this way. The number of nucleated cells in each sample was estimated from the amplification of reference gene primers within the assay. To quantify the absolute abundance of each unique TCRbeta CDR3 rearrangement, sequence reads were collapsed and filtered. Productive Simpson clonality was computed per sample as the square root of Simpson's diversity index over productive rearrangements. As stored in TCRdb, this immuneACCESS dataset retains in-frame rearrangements with V and J assigned. A fraction of the clones does not appear; measured against another copy, unresolved V genes explain less than half of the discrepancy, and the remainder lacks a known reason. D and trimming come from the DNA, and the V and J calls and clone size come from that table. Counted in this sample were 84,000 or so clones; 80% to 95% of them appeared once. The ten largest account for about 5.9% of the sample.

The TCR originated in a woman aged 60-75 years with active COVID-19. The specimen sequenced was peripheral blood. Recombination joined TRBV27 with TRBJ1-6; 12 bases in the middle match TRBD1. The nucleotide sequence is TGTGCCAGCACCTCACCGGGACAGGGGGCCTCACCCCTCCACTTT. Its product reads: CASTSPGQGASPLHF.